The rows below give T cell receptor beta chains drawn from one sample of a study of metastatic and nonmetastatic thyroid tumors. Using MiXCR, TCRdb reanalyzed the PCR reads. In the table there are some 23,000 clones, more than 25% of which are singletons. Sequencing was done on a sample of tumor tissue. The receptors shown here come from a female donor with papillary thyroid cancer or a benign thyroid nodule (not recorded which). Some clones in this sample may be carry-over from other donors' samples. Each CDR3 is given with its conserved first and last residue. The D gene is left open where the match is weak.

v_call: TRBV7-2
d_call: NA
cdr3_aa: CASSSVSGSRTQYF

v_call: TRBV20-1
d_call: NA
cdr3_aa: CSAREGRVNTGELFF

v_call: TRBV30
d_call: NA
cdr3_aa: CAWRVGGKLFF

v_call: TRBV4-3
d_call: NA
cdr3_aa: CASSQDSSQPQHF

v_call: TRBV20-1
d_call: NA
cdr3_aa: CSARPDSGLCTEAFF

v_call: TRBV5-4
d_call: NA
cdr3_aa: CASSLDRAAYGYTF

v_call: TRBV6-1
d_call: NA
cdr3_aa: CASSRAGAGYGYTF

v_call: TRBV12-3/TRBV12-4
d_call: NA
cdr3_aa: CASSRGTLNTEAFF

v_call: TRBV6-1
d_call: NA
cdr3_aa: CASRRTDLGNEQYF

v_call: TRBV28
d_call: TRBD2
cdr3_aa: CASSLRMGGPSYEQYF

v_call: TRBV4-2
d_call: NA
cdr3_aa: CASSQEWGGARETQYF

v_call: TRBV5-1
d_call: NA
cdr3_aa: CASSLMDSYEQYF

v_call: TRBV14
d_call: TRBD1
cdr3_aa: CASSPQGETQYF

v_call: TRBV15
d_call: NA
cdr3_aa: CATSSRRTGNQPQHF

v_call: TRBV20-1
d_call: NA
cdr3_aa: CSARAGPNFQGGYTF

v_call: TRBV30
d_call: NA
cdr3_aa: CAWTPRQMNTEAFF

v_call: TRBV28
d_call: NA
cdr3_aa: CASSPGAGEGKLFF

v_call: TRBV7-8
d_call: TRBD2
cdr3_aa: CASSVAGGDTQYF

v_call: TRBV28
d_call: TRBD1
cdr3_aa: CASSTGQGTDTQYF

v_call: TRBV5-1
d_call: TRBD2
cdr3_aa: CASSLGLAVVRETQYF

v_call: TRBV12-3/TRBV12-4
d_call: TRBD1
cdr3_aa: CASSPPRGQGAGGTEAFF

v_call: TRBV12-3/TRBV12-4
d_call: NA
cdr3_aa: CASSRADRAQETQYF

v_call: TRBV15
d_call: TRBD1
cdr3_aa: CATSRGTGGGYSNQPQHF

v_call: TRBV30
d_call: NA
cdr3_aa: CAWSVRGNQPQHF

v_call: TRBV18
d_call: TRBD1
cdr3_aa: CASSPQGTGGTYEQYF

v_call: TRBV5-4
d_call: NA
cdr3_aa: CASSSTSADTQYF

v_call: TRBV6-1
d_call: NA
cdr3_aa: CAISPGSGANVLTF

v_call: TRBV12-3/TRBV12-4
d_call: NA
cdr3_aa: CASGVTGGGSNQPQHF

v_call: TRBV7-9
d_call: NA
cdr3_aa: CASSLRTGLLTGELFF

v_call: TRBV30
d_call: TRBD2
cdr3_aa: CAWRVLAGVGNEQFF

v_call: TRBV25-1
d_call: NA
cdr3_aa: CASSVLEGNTVELFF

v_call: TRBV6-2/TRBV6-3
d_call: NA
cdr3_aa: CASSYGTNNQPQHF

v_call: TRBV4-3
d_call: NA
cdr3_aa: CASSQAQGYEQYF

v_call: TRBV6-2/TRBV6-3
d_call: NA
cdr3_aa: CASSFGTGSEQYF

v_call: TRBV2
d_call: NA
cdr3_aa: CASSGGPDTQYF

v_call: TRBV27
d_call: TRBD1
cdr3_aa: CATADGTGGNQPQHF

v_call: TRBV30
d_call: NA
cdr3_aa: CAWSVGGHNTEAFF

v_call: TRBV7-3
d_call: TRBD2
cdr3_aa: CASSLTGGGTGNEHFF

v_call: TRBV5-1
d_call: NA
cdr3_aa: CASSPMGGTGNTGELFF

v_call: TRBV6-6
d_call: TRBD1
cdr3_aa: CASSYHRTGSYNEQFF

v_call: TRBV28
d_call: NA
cdr3_aa: CASSLSTGFCSYEQYF

v_call: TRBV6-2/TRBV6-3
d_call: NA
cdr3_aa: CASSTDCGDRETQYF

v_call: TRBV30
d_call: NA
cdr3_aa: CAWSVAYEQYF

v_call: TRBV24-1
d_call: NA
cdr3_aa: CATSETGHPNYGYTF

v_call: TRBV7-2
d_call: TRBD1
cdr3_aa: CASSLALPGQGSYGGNQPQHF

v_call: TRBV20-1
d_call: NA
cdr3_aa: CSSPRTWGSYEQYF

v_call: TRBV3-1
d_call: NA
cdr3_aa: CASSRTFKAYEQYF

v_call: TRBV30
d_call: NA
cdr3_aa: CAWRREESRGYTF

v_call: TRBV28
d_call: NA
cdr3_aa: CASSYKYEQYF

v_call: TRBV15
d_call: TRBD1
cdr3_aa: CATSKHHLPGQAYEQYF

v_call: TRBV7-9
d_call: NA
cdr3_aa: CASSLGGVGNSPLHF

v_call: TRBV11-3
d_call: NA
cdr3_aa: CASRGERNTGELFF

v_call: TRBV6-5
d_call: TRBD1
cdr3_aa: CASSSGTGGETQYF